A selection of T cell receptor beta chains follows, all from one sample in a study of T-cell reconstitution after alpha-beta-depleted transplantation in children. Using its own MiXCR run on the PCR reads, TCRdb lists one record per CDR3 protein. This sample has a few hundred thousand distinct CDR3 sequences, with approximately 9.9% found just once. Source: PBMCs from the stem cell graft donor, taken from the stem cell graft. All receptors come from a human donor who donated a stem cell graft to a child with SCID. Both conserved end residues are part of each CDR3. D genes are given only for firm matches. The size of a clone is reported for some rows only, either as once, few or many, or as a class for expanded clones.

TRBV2	many	TRBD2	TRBJ2-3	CASSLSGGTDTQYF	TGTGCCAGCAGTCTAAGCGGGGGCACAGATACGCAGTATTTT
TRBV5-6	many	-	TRBJ2-3	CASSLYAGITQYF	TGTGCCAGCAGCTTGTACGCGGGGATTACGCAGTATTTT
TRBV7-2	many	-	TRBJ2-3	CASSLRGAVLTDTQYF	TGTGCCAGCAGCTTAAGGGGGGCGGTGTTGACAGATACGCAGTATTTT
TRBV18	many	-	TRBJ1-1	CASIMNTEAFF	TGTGCCAGCATAATGAACACTGAAGCTTTCTTT
TRBV9	many	-	TRBJ2-5	CASSRVEETQYF	TGTGCCAGCAGTAGGGTGGAAGAGACCCAGTACTTC
TRBV20-1	many	-	TRBJ2-2	CSARDRRQGRTGELFF	TGCAGTGCTAGAGATAGGCGGCAGGGACGGACCGGGGAGCTGTTTTTT
TRBV6-1	many	-	TRBJ1-2	CASSEGPQNYGYTF	TGTGCCAGCAGTGAAGGGCCGCAAAACTATGGCTACACCTTC
TRBV12-3/TRBV12-4	many	-	TRBJ2-3	CASSFQGGRTDTQYF	TGTGCCAGCAGTTTTCAGGGGGGCCGCACAGATACGCAGTATTTT
TRBV4-3	many	-	TRBJ1-6	CASSQDRTRDSPLHF	TGCGCCAGCAGCCAAGACCGCACACGGGATTCACCCCTCCACTTT
TRBV5-1	-	-	TRBJ2-1	CASSLEGRGRNNEQFF	TGCGCCAGCAGCTTGGAAGGCAGGGGACGAAACAATGAGCAGTTCTTC
TRBV6-5	many	TRBD1	TRBJ1-3	CASSRDSNSGNTIYF	TGTGCCAGCAGTAGGGACAGCAACTCTGGAAACACCATATATTTT
TRBV20-1	-	TRBD1	TRBJ1-2	CSARNDRGDGYTF	TGCAGTGCTAGAAACGACAGGGGAGATGGCTACACCTTC
TRBV5-5	many	-	TRBJ1-5	CASSETPASNQPQHF	TGTGCCAGCAGCGAGACACCGGCTAGCAATCAGCCCCAGCATTTT
TRBV5-1	many	TRBD2	TRBJ2-7	CASSLTTSGGHISYEQYF	TGCGCCAGCAGCTTGACGACTAGCGGGGGGCACATCTCCTACGAGCAGTACTTC
TRBV5-1	many	-	TRBJ1-2	CASSFFRENGYTF	TGCGCCAGCAGCTTCTTCAGGGAGAATGGCTACACCTTC
TRBV9	few	TRBD1	TRBJ2-7	CASSVAPADRGYEQYF	TGTGCCAGCAGCGTAGCCCCTGCGGACAGGGGGTACGAGCAGTACTTC
TRBV18	-	-	TRBJ1-2	CASSPPLVGGYTF	TGTGCCAGCTCACCACCGCTGGTGGGAGGCTACACCTTC
TRBV2	few	-	TRBJ1-5	CASSGEWGPQHF	TGTGCCAGCAGCGGCGAATGGGGGCCCCAGCATTTT